The 24 T cell receptor beta chains below were found in one sample sequenced in a study of identical twins. TCRdb ran MiXCR on the 5' RACE reads and lists one entry per CDR3 protein. The sample has nearly 250,000 distinct CDR3 sequences, roughly 7% seen once. This sample was shared with a second study, whose subject was yellow fever vaccine responses in identical twins.

Sequenced: memory (CD45RO+) T cells sorted from blood. These TCRs come from a woman aged 18-29 years in good health.

This chain links TRBV20-1 with TRBJ2-5; D is undetermined. Germline V gene data show CDR1 as DFQATT and CDR2 as SNEGSKA (reference sequence). There are 16 residues in the CDR3. Trimming removed 6 bases from V and 3 bases from J, with 23 bases in between. The CDR3 sequence is CSAASPSWTAKETQYF. The CDR3 DNA is TGCAGTGCCGCTAGTCCTTCCTGGACCGCTAAAGAGACCCAGTACTTC.

This clonotype was detected ten times or more. One end of the junction is discordant with germline, which a read error may explain. The V and J genes are TRBV12-3 or TRBV12-4 and TRBJ2-1; D is uncertain. This CDR3 has 13 amino acids. The CDR3 coding sequence is TGTGCAAGCATCTCTAGAGTCTACAATGAGCAGTTCTTC. Translation gives CASISRVYNEQFF.

This clonotype was seen only a few times. The chain joins TRBV11-2 to TRBJ2-1, with 12 positions matching TRBD2. CDR1 is SGHAT and CDR2 is FQNNGV in the germline V gene. This CDR3 contains 19 residues. V lost 5 bases, J lost 2 bases, and 13 bases stayed unmatched. The CDR3 region has the DNA TGTGCCAGCAGCAACCCGGTGACTAGCGGGAGAGGGGCCTACAATGAGCAGTTCTTC. Translated, it gives CASSNPVTSGRGAYNEQFF.

V is TRBV12-3 or TRBV12-4 and J is TRBJ2-7, with TRBD1 as a possible D gene (5 bases). This CDR3 is 13 amino acids long. The V end lost 1 base, the J end lost 3 bases, and 7 bases lay between the germline ends. CDR3 sequence reads: CASSLVDNYEQYV. Here the CDR3 DNA reads TGTGCCAGCAGTTTAGTGGACAACTACGAGCAGTACGTC.

The chain joins TRBV11-3 to TRBJ1-1; the D gene is possibly TRBD1 (5 bases). This CDR3 region has 14 residues. The germline V gene encodes CDR1 SGHNT and CDR2 YENEEA. Between the trimmed V and J ends, which lost 3 bases and 4 bases, there was a span of 12 bases. The CDR3 sequence is CASSFPGSATEAFF. For the CDR3, the DNA is TGTGCCAGCAGCTTCCCAGGGAGTGCCACTGAAGCTTTCTTT.

The rearrangement links TRBV2 to TRBJ2-7; D remains unclear. Germline-derived CDR1 and CDR2 are SNHLY and FYNNEI. Trimming removed 5 bases from V and 1 base from J, with 9 bases in between. The CDR3 sequence is 13 residues long. CDR3 sequence (DNA): TGTGCCAGCAGTTTCCCCGGTTCCTACGAGCAGTACTTC. It encodes CASSFPGSYEQYF.

In this sample, this clonotype turned up a few times. The chain links TRBV27 to TRBJ2-7, with D possibly TRBD2 on 6 matching bases. Trimming took off 6 bases at V and 1 base at J, with 13 bases between the two ends. The CDR3 covers 14 residues. Germline CDR1 MNHEY, CDR2 SMNVEV (reference sequence). CDR3 DNA sequence: TGTGCCAGCAGACTGGTGGGGGGTTCCTACGAGCAGTACGTC. Amino acids: CASRLVGGSYEQYV.

J is TRBJ2-5 and V is TRBV12-3 or TRBV12-4; a possible D gene is TRBD2 (7 bases). CDR3 size: 14 residues. V was trimmed by 7 bases and J by 3 bases, leaving 15 bases between them. This chain's CDR3 is CASKRGAEEETQYF. The CDR3 DNA follows: TGTGCCAGCAAACGGGGGGCAGAAGAAGAGACCCAGTACTTC.

The chain couples TRBV7-9 to TRBJ2-1; 7 bases fit TRBD2. The V gene end was trimmed by 5 bases and the J gene end by 9 bases; junction bases not matched to a gene: 4. CDR3 length: 12 residues. The V gene's germline CDR1 is SEHNR and CDR2 FQNEAQ (reference sequence). CDR3 sequence: CASSAREPEQFF. CDR3 nucleotides: TGTGCCAGCAGCGCGCGGGAGCCTGAGCAGTTCTTC.

This clonotype appeared a few times. The rearrangement joins TRBV28 to TRBJ2-7; 8 nucleotides line up with TRBD2. V was pared by 8 bases and J by 4 bases, with 10 bases of the junction left unmatched. This CDR3 is 14 amino acids long. Germline CDR1 MDHEN, CDR2 SYDVKM. As DNA, the CDR3 is TGTGCCAGCCGCTCGGGGGGGGCTCATTACGAGCAGTACTTC. It encodes CASRSGGAHYEQYF.

This clonotype appeared a few times. This chain connects TRBV27 to TRBJ2-1; 7 bases map to TRBD1. Germline V gene sequence: CDR1 MNHEY, CDR2 SMNVEV (reference sequence). The CDR3 runs 16 residues. Unmatched junction bases numbered 8, after V lost 2 bases and J lost 4 bases. The CDR3: CASSLIQTGSYNEQFF. CDR3 in DNA: TGTGCCAGCAGTTTAATTCAGACAGGGTCATACAATGAGCAGTTCTTC.

V usage is TRBV27 and J usage is TRBJ2-1; weak D call: TRBD2 (5 bases). The CDR3 extends over 13 amino acids. Germline CDR1 reads MNHEY; CDR2 reads SMNVEV (reference sequence). Trimming pared 2 bases from V and 7 bases from J, leaving 9 bases between. The CDR3 loop reads CASSLRTGNEQFF. The CDR3 nucleotides are TGTGCCAGCAGTTTACGGACTGGTAATGAGCAGTTCTTC.

This chain joins TRBV6-1 and TRBJ2-7; maybe TRBD1 (6 bases). Germline loops: CDR1 MNHNS, CDR2 SASEGT. CDR3 size: 17 residues. V dropped 6 bases and J dropped 0 bases, with 21 bases sitting between them. CDR3 sequence (DNA): TGTGCCAGCAGCTCTATTACAGGGCCTTACTTCTCCTACGAGCAGTACTTC. It translates to CASSSITGPYFSYEQYF.

This clonotype was observed a handful of times. V is TRBV4-1 and J is TRBJ1-1; D gene uncertain. CDR1 and CDR2 (germline): MGHRA, YSYEKL. The CDR3 covers 12 residues. V was cut by 4 bases and J by 9 bases, with 12 bases left in between. The CDR3 DNA is TGCGCCAGCAGCCCTCCCTTTAGGCAAGCTTTCTTT. Its translation: CASSPPFRQAFF.

The table lists this clonotype with a few counts. CDR3 residues: CATSRGTSGGVVEQFF. CDR3 DNA sequence: TGTGCCACCAGCCGAGGGACTAGCGGGGGGGTGGTTGAGCAGTTCTTC. The V and J genes are TRBV15 and TRBJ2-1, with 16 bases identical to TRBD2. CDR3 size: 16 residues. J lost 9 bases, V lost 5 bases, and 7 bases had no gene match. In germline, CDR1 is LNHNV, CDR2 YYDKDF (reference sequence).

This clonotype was seen at least ten times. This sequence joins TRBV4-1 and TRBJ1-1; a possible D gene is TRBD1 (5 bases). The germline V gene encodes CDR1 MGHRA and CDR2 YSYEKL. The CDR3 totals 16 residues. Trimming removed 0 bases from V and 1 base from J, with 12 bases in between. CDR3 sequence (DNA): TGCGCCAGCAGCCAAGATGCGGGGCAGAAGAACACTGAAGCTTTCTTT. Amino acids: CASSQDAGQKNTEAFF.

This clonotype was picked up many times. This sequence joins TRBV3-1 and TRBJ1-5, with 9 bases that match TRBD1. Trimming at V came to 0 bases and at J to 7 bases, leaving 4 bases not matched to a gene. This CDR3 is built from 15 residues. CDR1 is LGHDT, CDR2 YNNKEL, per germline (reference sequence). The CDR3 spells CASSQDTTGGQPQHF. Written as DNA, the CDR3 is TGTGCCAGCAGCCAAGACACTACAGGGGGCCAGCCCCAGCATTTT. Together with reference TRBV3-1 and TRBJ1-5, the CDR3 gives the full variable domain: DTAVSQTPKYLVTQMGNDKSIKCEQNLGHDTMYWYKQDSKKFLKIMFSYNNKELIINETVPNRFSPKSPDKAHLNLHINSLELGDSAVYFCASSQDTTGGQPQHFGDGTRLSIL.

This clonotype occurred many times. The V and J genes are TRBV12-3 or TRBV12-4 and TRBJ2-2; D call uncertain. The V end was cut by 7 bases, the J end by 2 bases, with 8 bases between. This CDR3 spans 13 amino acids. The chain's CDR3 is CASKVTNTGELFF. The CDR3 region has the DNA TGTGCCAGCAAAGTCACCAACACCGGGGAGCTGTTTTTT.

This chain connects TRBV14 to TRBJ1-4, with 8 bases that match TRBD1. The CDR3 totals 16 residues. The trim removed 4 bases at V and 0 bases at J, leaving 4 bases unmatched. Per the germline V gene, CDR1 is SGHDN and CDR2 is FVKESK. The chain's CDR3 is CASSPGGRATNEKLFF. The CDR3, as DNA: TGTGCCAGCAGCCCAGGGGGCCGGGCAACTAATGAAAAACTGTTTTTT.

The table lists this clonotype with a few counts. Here the CDR3 reads CAISDPLFGGRNEQFF. For the CDR3, the DNA is TGTGCCATCAGTGACCCCCTTTTCGGGGGCAGGAATGAGCAGTTCTTC. The rearrangement joins TRBV10-3 to TRBJ2-1, with D perhaps assigned TRBD1 or TRBD2 (6 bases each). The V gene's germline CDR1 is ENHRY and CDR2 SYGVKD. V was cut by 3 bases and J by 7 bases, with 19 bases left in between. The CDR3 length is 16 residues.

This chain connects TRBV5-1 to TRBJ1-2; D gene uncertain. V was cut by 4 bases and J by 5 bases, with 18 bases left in between. Per the germline V gene, CDR1 is SGHRS and CDR2 is YFSETQ. The CDR3 covers 15 residues. The CDR3 region is CASSDRTGTLYGYTF. CDR3 bases: TGCGCCAGCAGCGACCGGACGGGAACTCTATATGGCTACACCTTC.

This clonotype was detected many times. The chain joins TRBV20-1 to TRBJ1-6; D is undetermined. Germline V lookup: CDR1 DFQATT, CDR2 SNEGSKA (reference sequence). CDR3 length: 12 amino acids. Deletions cut 0 bases from V and 8 bases from J, with 5 bases between. The CDR3 is CSAREKDSPLHF. DNA for the CDR3: TGCAGTGCTAGAGAAAAGGATTCACCCCTCCACTTT.

This clonotype was seen repeatedly, ten times or more. The V gene is TRBV10-1, the J gene TRBJ1-6, with D perhaps TRBD1 (6 bases). V was clipped by 7 bases and J by 5 bases, with 12 bases between them. The CDR3 runs to 14 residues. The germline V gene has CDR1 WNHNN and CDR2 SYGVQD (reference sequence). DNA for the CDR3: TGCGCCAGCAAAGAGAACAGGGATAATTCACCCCTCCACTTT. Translated: CASKENRDNSPLHF.

At least ten counts were recorded for this clonotype. CDR3 loop: CASSLSASGSYNEQFF. The CDR3 DNA is TGTGCCAGCAGTTTAAGCGCTAGCGGGAGCTACAATGAGCAGTTCTTC. The chain couples TRBV12-3 or TRBV12-4 to TRBJ2-1; 10 bases are shared with TRBD2. V was pared by 2 bases and J by 3 bases, with 4 bases of the junction left unmatched. The CDR3 consists of 16 residues.